Listed below are T cell receptor beta chains from one sample, sequenced in a study of blood T cell repertoires in COVID-19. TCRdb keeps only in-frame clones here, not all; method: immunoSEQ multiplex PCR. The data hold approximately 27,000 clones, with over 75% observed a single time. The sample was peripheral blood. The receptors derive from a man aged 55 to 70 with acute or convalescent COVID-19. CDR3s include the opening cysteine and the closing phenylalanine or tryptophan. Each record gives: V gene, D gene, clone size, J gene, CDR3 DNA, CDR3 protein. The D gene is left open where the match is weak. Clone sizes are given selectively: once, few, many, or a class where the clone is expanded.

TRBV19	NA	NA	TRBJ1-1	TGTGCCAGTAATCCGGGACATAACACTGAAGCTTTCTTT	CASNPGHNTEAFF
TRBV2	TRBD1	NA	TRBJ2-7	TGTGCCAGCACAGGGGGCAGGGGCTCCTACGAGCAGTACTTC	CASTGGRGSYEQYF
TRBV5-6	TRBD1	NA	TRBJ1-2	TGTGCCAGCAGCTTGGGGGGACAGGGGTTGGCCGGCTACACCTTC	CASSLGGQGLAGYTF
TRBV28	TRBD1	NA	TRBJ1-1	TGTGCCAGCAGTTTGGTGGACAGGGGGAACACTGAAGCTTTCTTT	CASSLVDRGNTEAFF
TRBV29-1	NA	NA	TRBJ1-3	TGCAGCGTTGAAGATCCCCCGGGATTTGGAAACACCATATATTTT	CSVEDPPGFGNTIYF
TRBV11-2	TRBD1	once	TRBJ1-6	TGTGCCAGCAGCTTTCCGGGACAGAGGAATTCACCCCTCCACTTT	CASSFPGQRNSPLHF
TRBV3-1/TRBV3-2	TRBD2	NA	TRBJ2-1	TGTGCCAGCAGCCGACTAGCGGGAGGGCCGAGGAATGAGCAGTTCTTC	CASSRLAGGPRNEQFF
TRBV5-6	NA	NA	TRBJ1-1	TGTGCCAGCAGCCCACAGGGTTGGGAGAGCACTGAAGCTTTCTTT	CASSPQGWESTEAFF
TRBV3-1/TRBV3-2	TRBD1	NA	TRBJ2-7	TGTGCCAGCAGCCAAGCAGACAGGGGATCCTACGAGCAGTACTTC	CASSQADRGSYEQYF
TRBV20-1	NA	NA	TRBJ2-5	TGCAGTGCTAGTCCGGTGTCCCAAGAGACCCAGTACTTC	CSASPVSQETQYF
TRBV5-4	TRBD1	NA	TRBJ2-5	TGTGCCAGCAGCTTTAGGACAGGCCAAGAGACCCAGTACTTC	CASSFRTGQETQYF
TRBV11-2	NA	NA	TRBJ2-5	TGTGCCAGCAGCGGACCAGGGGGAGGTGAGACCCAGTACTTC	CASSGPGGGETQYF
TRBV5-1	TRBD1	NA	TRBJ2-7	TGCGCCAGCAGCCGGACAGGGTCGGCCTACGAGCAGTACTTC	CASSRTGSAYEQYF
TRBV27	NA	NA	TRBJ2-7	TGTGCCAGCAGTTTAAGGCCCGGACAGTTCTACGAGCAGTACTTC	CASSLRPGQFYEQYF
TRBV10-2	NA	NA	TRBJ1-2	TGCGCCAGCAGTGACAGGGCGCGTCTCTATGGCTACACCTTC	CASSDRARLYGYTF
TRBV5-1	NA	NA	TRBJ2-7	TGCGCCAGCAGCTTCGGGGTTTCCTACGAGCAGTACTTC	CASSFGVSYEQYF
TRBV6-5	NA	NA	TRBJ1-4	TGTGCCAGCAAAAGGACAAGCGGGACTAATGAAAAACTGTTTTTT	CASKRTSGTNEKLFF
TRBV7-9	TRBD1	NA	TRBJ1-5	TGTGCCAGCAGCCGCGGGCGTACAGGGGTAAGCAATCAGCCCCAGCATTTT	CASSRGRTGVSNQPQHF
TRBV6-5	NA	NA	TRBJ1-2	TGTGCCAGCGGTCGAACAGGGCGTGGAGGCTATGGCTACACCTTC	CASGRTGRGGYGYTF
TRBV7-2	TRBD2	NA	TRBJ2-3	TGTGCCAGCAGCTTTACTAGCGGGTCAAGCACAGATACGCAGTATTTT	CASSFTSGSSTDTQYF
TRBV10-3	TRBD1	NA	TRBJ2-5	TGTGCCATCAGGCCGGGACAGGGGGTGGAGACCCAGTACTTC	CAIRPGQGVETQYF
TRBV7-2	TRBD2	NA	TRBJ2-3	TGTGCCAGCAGCCCGTGGACTAGCGCCACAGATACGCAGTATTTT	CASSPWTSATDTQYF
TRBV27	NA	NA	TRBJ2-7	TGTGCCAGCAGTCCGCAATCTAGCGTCAGGGCGGAGTACTTC	CASSPQSSVRAEYF
TRBV9	NA	NA	TRBJ1-1	TGTGCCAGCAGCCTCCGGGGGGGGGCTGGCACTGAAGCTTTCTTT	CASSLRGGAGTEAFF
TRBV6-5	TRBD1	NA	TRBJ1-5	TGTGCCAGCATGGGTTGGGACAGGGGGGCTCAGCCCCAGCATTTT	CASMGWDRGAQPQHF
TRBV18	NA	NA	TRBJ1-2	TGTGCCAGCTCACCGCAGACAGGTGACTATGGCTACACCTTC	CASSPQTGDYGYTF
TRBV18	TRBD1	NA	TRBJ2-1	TGTGCCAGCTCACCACGCCCCCCAGGGGGATATGAGCAGTTCTTC	CASSPRPPGGYEQFF
TRBV19	NA	NA	TRBJ2-6	TGTGCCGTTCAAGACAGGTCTGGGGCCAACGTCCTGACTTTC	CAVQDRSGANVLTF
TRBV15	TRBD1	once	TRBJ1-2	TGTGCCACCAGCCCTGACAGGGCTTTTACCTATGGCTACACCTTC	CATSPDRAFTYGYTF
TRBV19	NA	NA	TRBJ2-1	TGTGCCAGTAGTATATGGAGGAGTTCCTACAATGAGCAGTTCTTC	CASSIWRSSYNEQFF
TRBV4-2	TRBD2	NA	TRBJ2-5	TGTGCCAGCAGCCAAGGGACTAGCGGGAGGGGAGAGACCCAGTACTTC	CASSQGTSGRGETQYF
TRBV27	NA	NA	TRBJ1-1	TGTGCCAGCAGTCTCCAGGGTGTGACTGAAGCTTTCTTT	CASSLQGVTEAFF
TRBV7-6	NA	NA	TRBJ2-7	TGTGCCAGCAGCCTCTCTGGGCGCCGCGGGTCCTACGAGCAGTACTTC	CASSLSGRRGSYEQYF
TRBV5-1	TRBD2	NA	TRBJ2-7	TGCGCCAGCAGCTTGGACGGACTAGCGGGAGTCTCCGAGCAGTACTTC	CASSLDGLAGVSEQYF
TRBV5-1	NA	NA	TRBJ1-1	TGCGCCAGCAGCGTCGGGGGGCGAACTGAAGCTTTCTTT	CASSVGGRTEAFF
TRBV7-9	NA	few	TRBJ1-1	TGTGCCAGCAGCTCCGCGGGACGCCTTTTCTTT	CASSSAGRLFF
TRBV5-1	NA	NA	TRBJ1-2	TGCGCCAGCAGCTCCTATACAGGGTTGGAGAACTATGGCTACACCTTC	CASSSYTGLENYGYTF
TRBV2	TRBD1	NA	TRBJ2-5	TGTGCCAGCAGTAGCTGGACAGGGGGAGAGACCCAGTACTTC	CASSSWTGGETQYF
TRBV4-1	NA	once	TRBJ2-7	TGCGCCAGCAGCCAAGCGAGGGGGACCTACGAGCAGTACTTC	CASSQARGTYEQYF
TRBV5-1	NA	NA	TRBJ2-7	TGCGCCAGCAGCTCCAGGGGGGCTTACGAGCAGTACTTC	CASSSRGAYEQYF
TRBV3-1/TRBV3-2	NA	NA	TRBJ2-2	TGTGCCAGCAGCCATTTTCAGGGGAACACCGGGGAGCTGTTTTTT	CASSHFQGNTGELFF
TRBV28	NA	NA	TRBJ1-1	TGTGCCAGCTCGCGGGGGCCCAGGGAAGCTTTCTTT	CASSRGPREAFF
TRBV9	NA	NA	TRBJ2-5	TGTGCCAGCAGCCTCCTACAGGGTGCTATGGGAGAGACCCAGTACTTC	CASSLLQGAMGETQYF
TRBV19	TRBD1	NA	TRBJ2-1	TGTGCCAGTAGTATGAGACAGGGGTTTGAGCAGTTCTTC	CASSMRQGFEQFF
TRBV7-2	NA	NA	TRBJ2-7	TGTGCCAGCAGCTTAGAACCCCGTAAATGGGGGGACGAGCAGTACTTC	CASSLEPRKWGDEQYF
TRBV9	NA	NA	TRBJ1-2	TGTGCCAGCAGCGTAGACTCCTATGGCTACACCTTC	CASSVDSYGYTF
TRBV21-1	NA	NA	TRBJ1-5	TGTGCCAGCAGCAAAGGGAGGGATCAGCCCCAGCATTTT	CASSKGRDQPQHF